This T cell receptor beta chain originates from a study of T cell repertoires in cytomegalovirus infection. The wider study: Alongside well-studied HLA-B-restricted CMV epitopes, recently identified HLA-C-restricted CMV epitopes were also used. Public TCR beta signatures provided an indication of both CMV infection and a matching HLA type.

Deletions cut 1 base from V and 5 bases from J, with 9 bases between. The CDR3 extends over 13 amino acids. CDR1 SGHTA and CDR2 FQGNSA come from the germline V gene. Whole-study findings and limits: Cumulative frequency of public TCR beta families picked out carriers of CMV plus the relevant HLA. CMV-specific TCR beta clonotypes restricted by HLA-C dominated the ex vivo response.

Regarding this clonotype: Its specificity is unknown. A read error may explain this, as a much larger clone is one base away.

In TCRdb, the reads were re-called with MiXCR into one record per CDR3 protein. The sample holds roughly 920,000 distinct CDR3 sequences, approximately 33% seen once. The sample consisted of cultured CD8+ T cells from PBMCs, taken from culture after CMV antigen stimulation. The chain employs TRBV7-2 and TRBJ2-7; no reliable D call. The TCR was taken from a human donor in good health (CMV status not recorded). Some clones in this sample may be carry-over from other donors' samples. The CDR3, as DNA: TGTGCCAGCAGCTTAGAAGGTAGTCACGAGCAGTACTTC. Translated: CASSLEGSHEQYF.